These 32 T cell receptor beta chains were all obtained from the same sample, sequenced in a study of post-analysis software for immune sequencing data. Findings and caveats of the study: A handful of TRBV segments (TRBV5-6, TRBV5-1 and TRBV20-1 among them) occurred more frequently in patients than in controls.

TCR beta cDNA libraries included unique molecular identifiers. TCRdb itself ran the PCR reads through MiXCR, one entry per CDR3 protein. The data contain more than 500,000 distinct CDR3 sequences, 30% to 40% of them seen just once; the ten biggest clones take up around 6.1%. No antigens are known for them. The sequencing sample was made of blood. These receptors originate from a girl between 2 and 17 years old with multiple sclerosis.

The sample holds one count of this clonotype. This rearrangement joins TRBV13 to TRBJ2-5, with D perhaps being TRBD1 or TRBD2 (6 bases each). The J call is uncertain, as TRBJ2-7 better fits the DNA end. This CDR3 contains 13 residues. Germline assignment: CDR1 PRHDT and CDR2 FYEKMQ (reference sequence). The CDR3 loop is CASSGRTVDEQYF. The CDR3 DNA is TGTGCCAGCAGCGGGAGGACAGTTGACGAGCAGTACTTC.

This clonotype was recorded a few times. The chain couples TRBV2 to TRBJ1-6; no clear D. The CDR3 is 16 residues long. Germline CDR1 is SNHLY and CDR2 is FYNNEI. Trimming cost V 8 bases and J 0 bases, with 14 bases left between them. The CDR3 nucleotides read TGTGCCAGCGCACTTCGAAGTGGCTCCTATAATTCACCCCTCCACTTT. It is translated as CASALRSGSYNSPLHF.

The chain carries TRBV20-1 and TRBJ2-5, with 10 bases lining up with TRBD2. The CDR3 totals 17 residues. V gave up 0 bases and J gave up 4 bases; unmatched junction bases: 11. The germline V gene has CDR1 DFQATT and CDR2 SNEGSKA (reference sequence). Written as DNA, the CDR3 is TGCAGTGCTAGAGATGTGGAAGCGGGGGGGCTTATAGAGACCCAGTACTTC. Translated: CSARDVEAGGLIETQYF.

In its sample, this clonotype was seen many times. The V gene is TRBV9, the J gene TRBJ2-7; 9 bases align to TRBD1. The CDR3 covers 13 residues. Per germline, CDR1 SGDLS and CDR2 YYNGEE. The junction had 7 bases not matched to a gene; V was cut back by 1 base and J by 11 bases. The CDR3 DNA reads as TGTGCCAGCAGCGTATTAGGACAGGGGAAGGAGTACTTC. Protein sequence: CASSVLGQGKEYF.

This clonotype was counted only a few times. The gene calls are TRBV9 and TRBJ1-1, with D perhaps matching TRBD1 (5 bases). Germline CDR1 reads SGDLS; CDR2 reads YYNGEE. There are 13 residues in the CDR3. V gave up 3 bases and J gave up 4 bases, with 10 bases separating them. The CDR3 region is CASSARRGTEAFF. CDR3 in DNA: TGTGCCAGCAGCGCCCGTAGGGGCACTGAAGCTTTCTTT.

This clonotype was detected many times. The gene calls are TRBV5-1 and TRBJ1-2; possible D gene TRBD1, 6 bases. CDR3 size: 13 residues. Trimming took 3 bases from V and 2 from J, leaving 8 bases between them. Germline V gene sequence: CDR1 SGHRS, CDR2 YFSETQ. CDR3 amino acids: CASSSDSNYGYTF. The CDR3 nucleotides read TGCGCCAGCAGCTCGGACAGCAACTATGGCTACACCTTC.

This clonotype occurred a few times. V and J are TRBV24-1 and TRBJ2-3; D call uncertain. Between the trimmed V and J ends, which lost 4 bases and 0 bases, there was a span of 7 bases. The CDR3 contains 14 residues. Per germline, CDR1 KGHDR and CDR2 SFDVKD. The CDR3 DNA follows: TGTGCCACCAGTGACTTTGACAGCACAGATACGCAGTATTTT. It translates to CATSDFDSTDTQYF.

CDR3 region: CASSKGGMNTEAFF. For the CDR3, the DNA is TGTGCCAGCAGCAAGGGGGGAATGAACACTGAAGCTTTCTTT. The rearrangement joins TRBV21-1 to TRBJ1-1; TRBD1 is taken as the D call from the table, unchecked against the DNA. TRBV21-1 is classified as a pseudogene. The length of the CDR3 is 14 residues.

This clonotype was counted a few times. The J gene is TRBJ2-4, the V gene TRBV11-1; D may be TRBD1 (6 bases). The germline V and J ends were trimmed by 5 bases and 6 bases, with 14 bases remaining between them. CDR1 SGHAT and CDR2 FQDESV come from the germline V gene (reference sequence). The CDR3 runs to 14 residues. The CDR3, as DNA: TGTGCCAGCAGCCACCCCGGGACACCAAACATTCAGTACTTC. Translated, it gives CASSHPGTPNIQYF.

This clonotype has more than one count but fewer than ten. This chain links TRBV7-2 with TRBJ1-6; D possibly corresponds to TRBD1 (6 bases). The V gene's germline CDR1 is SGHTA and CDR2 FQGNSA. With 6 bases removed from V and 4 bases from J, the gap between germline ends came to 13 bases. CDR3 size: 15 residues. The DNA of the CDR3 is TGTGCCAGCAGTAGAAGGACAGCATATAATTCACCCCTCCACTTT. It encodes CASSRRTAYNSPLHF.

This clonotype was seen a few times. The CDR3 bases are TGTGCCAGCAGCCAAGATCTAACTAGCGGGGGGGGCGATGAGCAGTTCTTC. Protein product: CASSQDLTSGGGDEQFF. The genes are TRBV4-2 and TRBJ2-1; 13 bases are shared with TRBD2. The CDR3 length is 17 residues. Trimming removed 0 bases from V and 8 bases from J; junction bases left unmatched: 7. Germline-derived CDR1 and CDR2 are LGHNA and YNFKEQ.

This clonotype was detected only a few times. V is TRBV7-9 and J is TRBJ1-6; possibly TRBD1 for D (5 bases). In germline, CDR1 is SEHNR, CDR2 FQNEAQ (reference sequence). The CDR3 loop spans 13 amino acids. V shed 5 bases and J shed 11 bases, with 13 bases lying between them. Here the CDR3 DNA reads TGTGCCAGCAGCCTGAGTGAGGGACCACCCCTCCACTTT. The encoded protein is CASSLSEGPPLHF. The variable domain in full, completed from reference TRBV7-9 and TRBJ1-6, reads DTGVSQNPRHKITKRGQNVTFRCDPISEHNRLYWYRQTLGQGPEFLTYFQNEAQLEKSRLLSDRFSAERPKGSFSTLEIQRTEQGDSAMYLCASSLSEGPPLHFGNGTRLTVT.

This clonotype was recorded a few times. The CDR3 DNA is TGTGCCAGCAGTCGGACGGACAATAATCAGCCCCAGCATTTT. Its translation: CASSRTDNNQPQHF. The J gene is TRBJ1-5, the V gene TRBV12-3 or TRBV12-4, with D maybe TRBD1 (5 bases). The CDR3 runs 14 residues. Trimming removed 5 bases at V and 4 bases at J, with 12 bases between.

The chain uses TRBV5-1 and TRBJ2-3; 16 nucleotides match TRBD2. The CDR3 consists of 17 residues. Per the germline V gene, CDR1 is SGHRS and CDR2 is YFSETQ. The V segment lost 5 bases and the J segment 3 bases; nucleotides outside the gene matches: 6. The DNA for the CDR3 is TGCGCCAGCAGGGGACTAGCGGGGGGGCGAGTGACAGATACGCAGTATTTT. As protein: CASRGLAGGRVTDTQYF.

The rearrangement joins TRBV5-1 to TRBJ2-1, with unresolved D. Trimming removed 1 base at V and 0 bases at J, with 11 bases between. CDR3 length: 16 residues. Germline CDR1 and CDR2: SGHRS and YFSETQ. The CDR3 loop reads CASSLLGRSSYNEQFF. DNA of the CDR3: TGCGCCAGCAGCTTGTTGGGCAGGAGCTCCTACAATGAGCAGTTCTTC.

This clonotype has just a few counts. The CDR3 region is CSARAVTDTQYF. The CDR3 DNA reads as TGCAGTGCTAGAGCCGTCACAGATACGCAGTATTTT. The J gene is TRBJ2-3, the V gene TRBV20-1; D call uncertain. Between the trimmed V and J ends, which lost 1 base and 2 bases, there was a span of 4 bases. The germline CDR1 and CDR2 sequences are DFQATT and SNEGSKA (reference sequence). The CDR3 runs to 12 residues.

This clonotype was picked up one time. The chain links TRBV4-2 to TRBJ2-1; the D gene is possibly TRBD2 (7 bases). The ends were cut back, 0 bases at V and 7 bases at J, with 13 bases in the middle. Looked up from germline, CDR1 is LGHNA and CDR2 is YNFKEQ. This CDR3 contains 15 residues. The CDR3 region is CASSQDRGAGNEQFF. CDR3 coding DNA: TGTGCCAGCAGCCAAGATCGGGGGGCCGGGAATGAGCAGTTCTTC.

CDR3 residues: CASSSSVYADTQYF. The CDR3 DNA reads TGTGCCAGCAGCTCTAGCGTTTACGCAGATACGCAGTATTTT. The chain combines TRBV7-9 with TRBJ2-3; weak D call: TRBD2 (6 bases). This CDR3 has 14 residues. From germline, CDR1 is SEHNR and CDR2 FQNEAQ (reference sequence). V lost 4 bases, J lost 4 bases, and 12 bases lay in between.

This clonotype was observed a handful of times. The genes are TRBV14 and TRBJ2-7; either TRBD1 or TRBD2 may fit D (6 bases each). Germline CDR1 reads SGHDN; CDR2 reads FVKESK. Trimming left V 0 bases short and J 6 bases short, with 18 bases between. The CDR3 length is 16 residues. The CDR3 loop reads CASSQETGAPLTEQYF. The CDR3, as DNA: TGTGCCAGCAGCCAAGAAACGGGGGCCCCCCTCACCGAGCAGTACTTC.

This clonotype has only a few counts. This chain connects TRBV7-8 to TRBJ2-7; tentative D call: TRBD1 (6 bases). Trimming shortened V by 5 bases and J by 3 bases, and 20 bases separated the two germline ends. Germline CDR1 is SGHVS and CDR2 is FQNEAQ. The CDR3 is made up of 16 amino acids. CDR3 amino acids: CASSLMGRGMNYEQYF. The CDR3 DNA reads as TGTGCCAGCAGCCTAATGGGCAGGGGTATGAACTACGAGCAGTACTTC.

This chain joins TRBV5-1 and TRBJ2-7; D unclear. TRBJ2-5 explains the end of the DNA better; the J call may be wrong. CDR1 is SGHRS and CDR2 is YFSETQ in the germline V gene. The CDR3 is 15 residues long. Written as DNA, the CDR3 is TGCGCCAGCAGCTTCCACTCCCTTGCCAAAGAGACCCAGTACTTC. It is translated as CASSFHSLAKETQYF.

This clonotype was seen only a few times. V is TRBV6-5 and J is TRBJ1-5, with 9 bases identical to TRBD1. This CDR3 has 15 residues. V lost 4 bases, J lost 5 bases, and 6 bases stayed unmatched. Germline V CDR1 and CDR2: MNHEY, SVGAGI. CDR3 in DNA: TGTGCCAGCAGTTCCATAACAGGGGGCCATCAGCCCCAGCATTTT. As protein: CASSSITGGHQPQHF.

This chain connects TRBV7-7 to TRBJ2-1; D is perhaps TRBD1 or TRBD2 (5 bases each). This CDR3 region has 16 residues. The germline V gene encodes CDR1 SSHAT and CDR2 FNYEAQ (reference sequence). The CDR3 sequence is CSSSRTGRRSYNEQFF. For the CDR3, the DNA is TGTTCTAGCAGCAGAACAGGTAGGAGGTCCTACAATGAGCAGTTCTTC.

V is TRBV15 and J is TRBJ2-1, with D maybe TRBD1 (6 bases). The CDR3 loop spans 15 amino acids. Germline V gives CDR1 LNHNV, CDR2 YYDKDF (reference sequence). V shed 0 bases and J shed 6 bases, with 12 bases lying between them. CDR3 sequence: CATSRDQGSGNEQFF. CDR3 bases: TGTGCCACCAGCAGAGATCAGGGGTCGGGCAATGAGCAGTTCTTC.

This clonotype was observed a handful of times. V usage is TRBV28 and J usage is TRBJ2-3; tentatively, D is TRBD2 (7 bases). Germline CDR1 reads MDHEN; CDR2 reads SYDVKM. This CDR3 has 15 amino acids. Between the trimmed V and J ends, which lost 9 bases and 2 bases, there was a span of 18 bases. The CDR3 region is CASGLGGAFTDTQYF. The DNA of the CDR3 is TGTGCCAGTGGCCTGGGGGGGGCCTTCACAGATACGCAGTATTTT.

The V gene is TRBV6-1, the J gene TRBJ2-5, with 8 bases that match TRBD2. Per the germline V gene, CDR1 is MNHNS and CDR2 is SASEGT. Trimming cost V 5 bases and J 2 bases; bases outside gene matches: 7. CDR3 length: 15 amino acids. CDR3 DNA: TGTGCCAGCAGTATTAGCGGGACATCTCAAGAGACCCAGTACTTC. This translates into CASSISGTSQETQYF.

The chain employs TRBV5-1 and TRBJ2-5; D uncertain. Trimming took 4 bases from V and 5 from J, leaving 15 bases between them. CDR3 length: 14 residues. CDR1 is SGHRS, CDR2 YFSETQ, per germline. The CDR3 reads CASSARASGETQYF. DNA of the CDR3: TGCGCCAGCAGCGCCCGGGCCTCTGGGGAGACCCAGTACTTC.

The V gene is TRBV6-6, the J gene TRBJ2-3, with D perhaps given as TRBD1 or TRBD2 (5 bases each). The V end was cut by 7 bases, the J end by 5 bases, with 16 bases between. Per germline, CDR1 MNHNY and CDR2 SVGAGI (reference sequence). The CDR3 spans 14 residues. Written as DNA, the CDR3 is TGTGCCAGCAAAGGCGGGCCAGGGAAAGATACGCAGTATTTT. Translating gives CASKGGPGKDTQYF.

The chain recombines TRBV6-5 with TRBJ2-7, with D tentatively TRBD1 (5 bases). V was pared by 0 bases and J by 4 bases, with 13 bases between. This CDR3 spans 15 amino acids. The germline V gene has CDR1 MNHEY and CDR2 SVGAGI. The CDR3 is CASSYSVPRAYEQYF. The DNA of the CDR3 is TGTGCCAGCAGTTACTCGGTTCCCAGGGCGTACGAGCAGTACTTC.

CDR3 DNA sequence: TGTGCCAGCAGCTTAACTCCCCTAGGGAGTAACGGGGAGCTGTTTTTT. It is translated as CASSLTPLGSNGELFF. The chain combines TRBV7-6 with TRBJ2-2; possibly TRBD2 for D (5 bases). Trimming shortened V by 2 bases and J by 7 bases, and 17 bases separated the two germline ends. Germline loops: CDR1 SGHVS, CDR2 FNYEAQ. This CDR3 comprises 16 residues.

This clonotype was recorded a few times. This chain links TRBV7-9 with TRBJ2-5; 13 bases are shared with TRBD2. The CDR3 covers 16 residues. V gave up 5 bases and J gave up 2 bases; unmatched junction bases: 5. From germline, CDR1 is SEHNR and CDR2 FQNEAQ (reference sequence). The CDR3 nucleotides read TGTGCCAGCAGCGGGGGACTAGCGGGGTGGCAAGAGACCCAGTACTTC. Its protein product is CASSGGLAGWQETQYF. Supplemented by reference TRBV7-9 and TRBJ2-5, the full variable domain reads DTGVSQNPRHKITKRGQNVTFRCDPISEHNRLYWYRQTLGQGPEFLTYFQNEAQLEKSRLLSDRFSAERPKGSFSTLEIQRTEQGDSAMYLCASSGGLAGWQETQYFGPGTRLLVL.

This chain links TRBV15 with TRBJ2-1; D gene ambiguous. The V gene lost 2 bases and the J gene lost 7 bases, with 18 bases spanning the gap. The germline V gene encodes CDR1 LNHNV and CDR2 YYDKDF (reference sequence). The length of the CDR3 is 16 residues. For the CDR3, the DNA is TGTGCCACCAGCAGAAGGTCGTTGGGGTTAGGGAATGAGCAGTTCTTC. Protein sequence: CATSRRSLGLGNEQFF.